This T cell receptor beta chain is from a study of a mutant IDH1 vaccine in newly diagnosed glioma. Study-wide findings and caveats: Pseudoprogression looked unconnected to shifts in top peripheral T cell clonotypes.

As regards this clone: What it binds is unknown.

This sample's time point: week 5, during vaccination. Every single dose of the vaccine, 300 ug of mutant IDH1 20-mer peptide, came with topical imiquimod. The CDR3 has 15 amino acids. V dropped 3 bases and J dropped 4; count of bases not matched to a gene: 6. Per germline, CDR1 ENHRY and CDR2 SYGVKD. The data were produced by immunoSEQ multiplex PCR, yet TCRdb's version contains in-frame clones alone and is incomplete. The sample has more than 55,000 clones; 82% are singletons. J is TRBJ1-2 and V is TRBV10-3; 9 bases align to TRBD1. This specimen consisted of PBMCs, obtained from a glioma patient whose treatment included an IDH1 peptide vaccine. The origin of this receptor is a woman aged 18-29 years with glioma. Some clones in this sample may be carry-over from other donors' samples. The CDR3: CAISDEGQGGYGYTF. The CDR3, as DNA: TGTGCCATCAGTGATGAGGGACAGGGCGGCTATGGCTACACCTTC.